This T cell receptor (beta chain) was sequenced in a study of regulatory T cells in long-lasting Graves disease. Study-level findings and limits: A greater number of public clonotypes (about 3,000) was shared by persistent patients than by new patients (just over 950). Peripheral blood was the sole material, not thyroid tissue.

Building of the TCR beta libraries involved iRepertoire HTBI primers and Arm-PCR of CDR3 regions. TCRdb re-derived calls from the multiplex PCR reads in MiXCR, one entry per CDR3 protein. In the table there are around 460,000 distinct CDR3 sequences, 20% to 25% of which are singletons. Germline lookup yields CDR1 LGHDT and CDR2 YNNKEL (reference sequence). This CDR3 region has 16 residues. After removal of 10 bases from V and 3 bases from J, the junction contained 18 bases not matched to a gene. As concerns this clonotype: Its antigen is not identified.

The time point: persistent/refractory GD, antithyroid drugs over 5 years with positive TRAb. Extracted RNA from PBMCs served as the source of the TCR library. The sequencing used peripheral blood mononuclear cells (PBMCs), collected when the disease was refractory, from a patient treated with antithyroid drugs. The chain links TRBV3-1 to TRBJ2-7, with 7 bases aligning to TRBD1. The receptor was isolated from a female donor with Graves disease. CDR3 sequence: CATPPPSWGQHYEQYF. The CDR3 region has the DNA TGTGCCACCCCCCCCCCGAGCTGGGGACAGCACTACGAGCAGTACTTC.